This T cell receptor (beta chain) was observed in a study of T cells in Graves' hyperthyroidism and ophthalmopathy. From RNA transcripts, TCR beta CDR3 regions were amplified. The study used the HTBI primer set for a first-round RT-PCR of the TCR CDR3. From the multiplex PCR reads, TCRdb called clonotypes with MiXCR, one entry per CDR3 protein. The sample contains approximately 420,000 distinct CDR3 sequences, just under 15% of which appear only once. This clonotype was counted between two and nine times. The sequencing sample was made of blood. This clonotype originated in a woman younger than 45 with Graves' hyperthyroidism.

CDR3 residues: CASSPQASPNEKLFF. Written as DNA, the CDR3 is TGTGCCAGCAGCCCGCAGGCTTCTCCAAATGAAAAACTGTTTTTT. V and J are TRBV7-9 and TRBJ1-4; D not resolved. CDR1 is SEHNR and CDR2 is FQNEAQ in the germline V gene (reference sequence). V lost 5 bases, J lost 5 bases, and 15 bases lay in between. The CDR3 is 15 residues long.